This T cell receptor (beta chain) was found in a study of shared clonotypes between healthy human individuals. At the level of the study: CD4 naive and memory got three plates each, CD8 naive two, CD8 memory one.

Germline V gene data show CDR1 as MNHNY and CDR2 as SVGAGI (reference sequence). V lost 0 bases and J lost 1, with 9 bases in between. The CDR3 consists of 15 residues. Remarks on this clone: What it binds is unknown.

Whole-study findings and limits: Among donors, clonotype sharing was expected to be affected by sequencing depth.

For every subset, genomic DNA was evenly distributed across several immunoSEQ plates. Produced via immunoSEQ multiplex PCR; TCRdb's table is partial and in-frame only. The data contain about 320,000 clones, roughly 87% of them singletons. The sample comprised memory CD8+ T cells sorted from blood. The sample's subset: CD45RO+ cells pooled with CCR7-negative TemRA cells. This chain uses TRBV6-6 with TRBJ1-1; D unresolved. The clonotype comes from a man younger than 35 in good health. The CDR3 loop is CASSYSISWNTEAFF. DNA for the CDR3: TGTGCCAGCAGTTACTCGATATCTTGGAACACTGAAGCTTTCTTT.